This T cell receptor beta chain is from a study of blood T cell repertoires in COVID-19. Original processing notes: Amplifying reference gene primers gave estimates of nucleated cell counts. Sequenced by immunoSEQ multiplex PCR; TCRdb stores in-frame clones only, minus some. V and J calls and clone size come straight from that table; D and trimming were deduced from the DNA. The sample has fewer than 120,000 clones; almost 80% are singletons. Germline assignment: CDR1 SGHDT and CDR2 YYEEEE. The V gene lost 0 bases and the J gene lost 4 bases, with 8 bases spanning the gap. CDR3 length: 13 amino acids.

V is TRBV5-6 and J is TRBJ2-7, with a possible D match to TRBD2 (5 bases). The sequence was obtained from a woman at least 80 years old with active or convalescent COVID-19. What was sequenced was peripheral blood. The CDR3 spells CASSLGRTYEQYF. The CDR3 DNA is TGTGCCAGCAGCTTGGGCAGGACTTACGAGCAGTACTTC.